This entry lists 26 T cell receptor beta chains sequenced from one sample in a study of cytomegalovirus exposure and HLA in healthy donors. With 60 Vbeta and 13 Jbeta primers, the PCR was carried out. Method: immunoSEQ multiplex PCR; TCRdb's copy keeps in-frame clones and lacks some. Here the sample spans hundreds of thousands of clones, 80% to 90% being singletons. Specimen: PBMCs. The receptors shown here come from a man between 25 and 39 years old in good health and CMV-seronegative.

This clone occurred once. The rearrangement links TRBV28 to TRBJ1-1; the D is unclear. The germline V gene has CDR1 MDHEN and CDR2 SYDVKM. Trimming shortened V by 3 bases and J by 4 bases, and 6 bases separated the two germline ends. This CDR3 has 12 residues. The CDR3 here is CASSLSSTEAFF. The DNA for the CDR3 is TGTGCCAGCAGTTTGAGCTCCACTGAAGCTTTCTTT.

The V call is TRBV7-9, the J call TRBJ2-7, with 7 positions matching TRBD1. This CDR3 has 14 amino acids. The germline V gene has CDR1 SEHNR and CDR2 FQNEAQ (reference sequence). With 3 bases clipped from V and 2 bases from J, the junction kept 4 bases outside the gene matches. The CDR3 reads CASSFRDSPYEQYF. The CDR3 DNA reads TGTGCCAGCAGCTTCCGGGACAGCCCCTACGAGCAGTACTTC.

In the case of this clone: This is likely a read error, given that the CDR3 carries no conserved phenylalanine or tryptophan at its end. The CDR3 region has the DNA TGTGCCAGCAGTCTCCAGGGGAAATATGGCTACACCCTC. Translating gives CASSLQGKYGYTL. The V gene is TRBV13, the J gene TRBJ1-2; D is perhaps TRBD1 (6 bases). CDR1 and CDR2 (germline): PRHDT, FYEKMQ (reference sequence). The CDR3 is 13 residues long. Trimming cost V 6 bases and J 5 bases, with 13 bases left between them.

The chain couples TRBV15 to TRBJ1-2; a weak D match, TRBD1 (6 bases). The CDR3 totals 16 residues. Trimming took 5 bases from V and 4 from J, leaving 20 bases between them. The germline CDR1 and CDR2 sequences are LNHNV and YYDKDF (reference sequence). The CDR3 DNA reads as TGTGCCACCAGCTACCCCGGGACACCGAGGTTCTATGGCTACACCTTC. Translated, it gives CATSYPGTPRFYGYTF. The variable domain in full, completed from reference TRBV15 and TRBJ1-2, reads DAMVIQNPRYQVTQFGKPVTLSCSQTLNHNVMYWYQQKSSQAPKLLFHYYDKDFNNEADTPDNFQSRRPNTSFCFLDIRSPGLGDTAMYLCATSYPGTPRFYGYTFGSGTRLTVV.

The chain has TRBV5-8 and TRBJ2-2; TRBD2 might be the D (7 bases). Per germline, CDR1 SGHTS and CDR2 YDEGEE. V was shortened by 1 base and J by 4 bases, with 11 bases between the two germline ends. The length of the CDR3 is 15 residues. The DNA for the CDR3 is TGTGCCAGCAGCTTGCTGGGGGGGGCCACCGGGGAGCTGTTTTTT. As protein: CASSLLGGATGELFF. Supplemented by reference TRBV5-8 and TRBJ2-2, the full variable domain reads EAGVTQSPTHLIKTRGQQATLRCSPISGHTSVYWYQQALGLGLQFLLWYDEGEERNRGNFPPRFSGRQFPNYSSELNVNALELEDSALYLCASSLLGGATGELFFGEGSRLTVL.

The genes are TRBV7-2 and TRBJ1-2, with D possibly TRBD1 on 5 matching bases. The V gene's germline CDR1 is SGHTA and CDR2 FQGNSA. Trimming stripped 1 base from V and 0 bases from J, with 9 bases between. This CDR3 is built from 15 residues. Here the CDR3 reads CASSLEGLANYGYTF. The CDR3 DNA reads TGTGCCAGCAGCTTAGAGGGGCTAGCTAACTATGGCTACACCTTC.

The CDR3 DNA is TGTGCCAGCAGCTCCCGGACAGGGGACAACACTGAAGCTTTCTTT. This encodes CASSSRTGDNTEAFF. V usage is TRBV5-5 and J usage is TRBJ1-1, with 9 bases that match TRBD1. The junction had 5 bases not matched to a gene; V was cut back by 3 bases and J by 2 bases. The CDR3 sequence is 15 residues long. Looked up from germline, CDR1 is SGHKS and CDR2 is YYEKEE (reference sequence).

This clone was recorded a few times. This chain connects TRBV5-1 to TRBJ2-1; TRBD2 matches at 10 bases. Germline trimming cut 0 bases from V and 7 bases from J; bases unmatched to any gene: 7. Looked up from germline, CDR1 is SGHRS and CDR2 is YFSETQ. The length of the CDR3 is 16 residues. For the CDR3, the DNA is TGCGCCAGCAGCTTGGTCGGAGCGGGGGGGATTAATGAGCAGTTCTTC. This sequence encodes CASSLVGAGGINEQFF.

On this clone itself: At one boundary the junction diverges from the germline segment, which might be a read error. The V gene is TRBV7-2, the J gene TRBJ2-6; 9 nucleotides agree with TRBD2. CDR3 length: 19 residues. Germline CDR1 reads SGHTA; CDR2 reads FQGNSA. CDR3 bases: TGTGCCAGCAGCCCCAGGCCGCTAGCGGGATACTCTGGGGCCAGCGTCCTGACTTTC. Encoded protein: CASSPRPLAGYSGASVLTF.

CDR3: CAIRLAGGRRDEQFF. The CDR3 region has the DNA TGTGCCATCCGACTAGCGGGGGGGCGCCGCGATGAGCAGTTCTTC. The V gene is TRBV6-4, the J gene TRBJ2-1, with TRBD2 matching over 14 bases. This CDR3 contains 15 residues. V was clipped by 10 bases and J by 8 bases; unmatched bases: 10. CDR1 and CDR2 (germline): MRHNA, SNTAGT.

This clone was observed a single time. The rearrangement joins TRBV9 to TRBJ2-1; possibly TRBD2 for D (6 bases). CDR1 SGDLS and CDR2 YYNGEE come from the germline V gene. The CDR3 covers 13 residues. V lost 3 bases to trimming and J lost 12 bases, with 16 bases between them. In DNA form, the CDR3 reads TGTGCCAGCAGCGCCCCCGGAGGGCAGGCGCAGTTCTTC. It specifies CASSAPGGQAQFF. The full variable domain, its missing parts supplied by reference TRBV9 and TRBJ2-1, is DSGVTQTPKHLITATGQRVTLRCSPRSGDLSVYWYQQSLDQGLQFLIQYYNGEERAKGNILERFSAQQFPDLHSELNLSSLELGDSALYFCASSAPGGQAQFFGPGTRLTVL.

CDR3 amino acids: CASSSGQMNTEAFF. The CDR3 DNA is TGCGCCAGCAGCTCGGGACAGATGAACACTGAAGCTTTCTTT. This sequence joins TRBV5-1 and TRBJ1-1; 7 bases fit TRBD1. The germline V gene has CDR1 SGHRS and CDR2 YFSETQ. This CDR3 has 14 amino acids. J gave up 0 bases and V 3 bases, and 2 bases lay outside the gene matches.

This rearrangement joins TRBV12-5 to TRBJ2-1; a weak D match, TRBD2 (6 bases). CDR1 LGHNT and CDR2 FRNRAP come from the germline V gene. CDR3 length equals 13 residues. CDR3 residues: CTIWGGSYNEQFF. The CDR3 DNA is TGTACTATCTGGGGAGGATCCTACAATGAGCAGTTCTTC. The whole variable domain, remainder taken from reference TRBV12-5 and TRBJ2-1, is DARVTQTPRHKVTEMGQEVTMRCQPILGHNTVFWYRQTMMQGLELLAYFRNRAPLDDSGMPKDRFSAEMPDATLATLKIQPSEPRDSAVYFCTIWGGSYNEQFFGPGTRLTVL.

This chain joins TRBV7-8 and TRBJ1-2, with 7 bases that match TRBD1. This CDR3 is 15 amino acids long. CDR1 is SGHVS, CDR2 FQNEAQ, per germline. The junction had 9 bases not matched to a gene; V was cut back by 2 bases and J by 6 bases. The CDR3 spells CASSLFVETGNGYTF. The CDR3 coding sequence is TGTGCCAGCAGCTTATTTGTTGAGACAGGGAATGGCTACACCTTC.

The CDR3 sequence: CASSLELAGNYGYTF. In DNA form, the CDR3 reads TGCGCCAGCAGCTTGGAGTTGGCAGGAAACTATGGCTACACCTTC. The chain has TRBV5-1 and TRBJ1-2; D remains ambiguous. The CDR3 consists of 15 residues. CDR1 is SGHRS and CDR2 is YFSETQ in the germline V gene. Deletions cut 0 bases from V and 2 bases from J, with 11 bases between.

The rearrangement joins TRBV29-1 to TRBJ1-2; 9 positions match TRBD1. V was pared by 7 bases and J by 2 bases, with 17 bases of the junction left unmatched. The CDR3 is 17 residues long. The germline gives CDR1 SQVTM, CDR2 ANQGSEA. CDR3: CSAANRDRDSGNYGYTF. CDR3 sequence (DNA): TGCAGCGCCGCGAACCGGGACAGGGACTCGGGGAACTATGGCTACACCTTC.

Only one count was recorded for this clone. The V gene is TRBV5-1, the J gene TRBJ2-7, with TRBD1 matching 7 bases. The CDR3 is 16 residues long. Germline trimming cut 3 bases from V and 2 bases from J; bases unmatched to any gene: 11. Germline V lookup: CDR1 SGHRS, CDR2 YFSETQ. The CDR3 loop reads CASSSLEGAPTYEQYF. CDR3 nucleotides: TGCGCCAGCAGCTCCCTCGAGGGGGCCCCTACCTACGAGCAGTACTTC. The whole variable domain, remainder taken from reference TRBV5-1 and TRBJ2-7, is KAGVTQTPRYLIKTRGQQVTLSCSPISGHRSVSWYQQTPGQGLQFLFEYFSETQRNKGNFPGRFSGRQFSNSRSEMNVSTLELGDSALYLCASSSLEGAPTYEQYFGPGTRLTVT.

This clone was recorded only once. The chain recombines TRBV5-4 with TRBJ1-2; D gene uncertain. The CDR3 has 14 residues. The V end lost 0 bases, the J end lost 4 bases, and 10 bases lay between the germline ends. Germline V lookup: CDR1 SGHNT, CDR2 YYREEE (reference sequence). The CDR3 is CASSLERRGYGYTF. For the CDR3, the DNA is TGTGCCAGCAGCTTGGAACGACGGGGCTATGGCTACACCTTC.

V gene TRBV28 combines with J gene TRBJ1-2; D remains unclear. V lost 8 bases to trimming and J lost 4 bases, with 11 bases between them. Germline loops: CDR1 MDHEN, CDR2 SYDVKM. The CDR3 extends over 12 amino acids. The CDR3 DNA reads as TGTGCCAGCCATGAGTGGGCCTATGGCTACACCTTC. Translation gives CASHEWAYGYTF.

This clone was counted once. This chain joins TRBV28 and TRBJ1-6; 8 nucleotides agree with TRBD1. The CDR3 length is 15 residues. J lost 7 bases, V lost 3 bases, and 5 bases had no gene match. CDR1 and CDR2 (germline): MDHEN, SYDVKM. The CDR3 sequence: CASSFLGQENSPLHF. The CDR3 DNA reads as TGTGCCAGCAGTTTTTTGGGACAGGAGAATTCACCCCTCCACTTT.

The chain couples TRBV4-1 to TRBJ2-1; 7 bases match TRBD2. J was trimmed by 8 bases and V by 0 bases; bases with no gene match: 13. The CDR3 contains 17 residues. Per the germline V gene, CDR1 is MGHRA and CDR2 is YSYEKL. Here the CDR3 reads CASSQDQGGGTRDEQFF. CDR3 DNA sequence: TGCGCCAGCAGCCAAGATCAGGGCGGGGGTACTAGGGATGAGCAGTTCTTC.

For this clone: One end of the junction varies from germline; a read error may be responsible. The chain links TRBV7-3 to TRBJ2-6; TRBD1 matches at 10 bases. The CDR3 consists of 19 residues. The germline CDR1 and CDR2 sequences are SGHTA and FQGTGA. CDR3 residues: CASSLRARGQGSGASVLTF. The CDR3 DNA is TGTGCCAGCAGCCTAAGGGCCCGGGGACAGGGGTCTGGGGCCAGCGTCCTGACTTTC.

The chain joins TRBV6-6 to TRBJ2-7; D possibly corresponds to TRBD1 (6 bases). V dropped 4 bases and J dropped 4 bases, with 8 bases sitting between them. The germline CDR1 and CDR2 sequences are MNHNY and SVGAGI (reference sequence). The CDR3 sequence is 12 residues long. The CDR3 region has the DNA TGTGCCAGCAGTTCTACAGGGTACGAGCAGTACTTC. This gives the protein CASSSTGYEQYF.

The rearrangement uses TRBV7-9 and TRBJ2-2; 8 bases are shared with TRBD1. Germline V CDR1 and CDR2: SEHNR, FQNEAQ (reference sequence). The ends lost 6 bases at V and 2 bases at J; junction bases unmatched: 8. The CDR3 is made up of 16 amino acids. DNA of the CDR3: TGTGCCAGCAGTTTCGCGGACAGGGTAAACACCGGGGAGCTGTTTTTT. Its translation: CASSFADRVNTGELFF.

The chain is built from TRBV6-5 and TRBJ1-5; 12 bases map to TRBD1. Germline loops: CDR1 MNHEY, CDR2 SVGAGI. The CDR3 extends over 14 amino acids. The V segment lost 5 bases and the J segment 7 bases; nucleotides outside the gene matches: 3. CDR3: CASSGGQGAQPQHF. The DNA for the CDR3 is TGTGCCAGCAGTGGGGGACAGGGGGCACAGCCCCAGCATTTT.

The rearrangement joins TRBV7-9 to TRBJ1-3; 7 bases match TRBD1. The CDR3 covers 15 residues. With V trimmed by 5 bases and J by 0 bases, 4 bases remained unmatched. Germline-derived CDR1 and CDR2 are SEHNR and FQNEAQ (reference sequence). The DNA for the CDR3 is TGTGCCAGCAGCCCATGGGACAGCTCTGGAAACACCATATATTTT. Translated: CASSPWDSSGNTIYF. Full variable domain (rest looked up from reference TRBV7-9 and TRBJ1-3): DTGVSQNPRHKITKRGQNVTFRCDPISEHNRLYWYRQTLGQGPEFLTYFQNEAQLEKSRLLSDRFSAERPKGSFSTLEIQRTEQGDSAMYLCASSPWDSSGNTIYFGEGSWLTVV.